Only one count was recorded for the clone carrying this T cell receptor beta chain. Its matching antigen is unknown. This specimen belongs to a study of cytomegalovirus exposure and HLA in healthy donors. Study-level information: T cells numbering about 179 million yielded approximately 100 million unique TCR beta sequences in an earlier analysis. General observations from the study: Among TCR beta chains, those listed as cytomegalovirus-associated numbered around 180. Roughly even sequencing depth across donors was the assumption behind the presence/absence analyses.

Germline V gives CDR1 SGDLS, CDR2 YYNGEE. This CDR3 has 16 amino acids. Trimming took 2 bases from V and 0 from J, leaving 11 bases between them. With 60 Vbeta and 13 Jbeta primers, the PCR was carried out. Assay: immunoSEQ multiplex PCR; the TCRdb copy retains only in-frame clones and omits some. The table lists around 120,000 clones, approximately 81% of them singletons, with roughly 2% in the top ten. The sequence was obtained from a young man in good health and CMV-seronegative. The chain joins TRBV9 to TRBJ1-4; D is possibly TRBD1 (5 bases). Sequenced material: PBMCs. The CDR3 DNA sequence: TGTGCCAGCAGCGTGGGGCTCGAGGCAACTAATGAAAAACTGTTTTTT. Its protein product is CASSVGLEATNEKLFF.